Sequencing of this TCR beta chain was carried out in a study of naive and memory T cell subsets. Study results and limitations: Naive repertoires, especially CD8, held a few larger clonotypes, possibly memory cells re-expressing CD45RA.

With respect to this clonotype: The antigen is not known.

Two oligonucleotides, mixed equimolar, formed the beta constant-region primer covering TRBC1 and TRBC2. The ligated cDNA underwent four PCR rounds using SP2 and nested alpha and beta constant-region primers. TCRdb called the UMI-ligation and nested PCR reads again in MiXCR, with one record for every CDR3 protein. Of roughly 150,000 distinct CDR3 sequences listed, approximately 21% are singletons. Per germline, CDR1 MDHEN and CDR2 SYDVKM. The V end lost 5 bases, the J end lost 5 bases, and 10 bases lay between the germline ends. The CDR3 length is 13 residues. This chain connects TRBV28 to TRBJ2-4; perhaps TRBD2 as D (5 bases). The sequence was obtained from a human donor in good health. Material: naive CD8+ T cells from blood. CDR3 nucleotides: TGTGCCAGCAGTCAAAGGACTGAAAACATTCAGTACTTC. Translated: CASSQRTENIQYF.